The T cell receptor (beta chain) under discussion was sequenced for a study of blood T cell repertoires in COVID-19. This table comes from immunoSEQ multiplex PCR, and its TCRdb copy is limited to in-frame clones, with some not included. This table holds about 270,000 clones, 81% found once. V was pared by 1 base and J by 1 base, with 9 bases between. This CDR3 comprises 15 residues. CDR1 is SNHLY and CDR2 is FYNNEI in the germline V gene. Sequencing was carried out using peripheral blood. The source is a woman aged 55-75 years with active or convalescent COVID-19. V and J are TRBV2 and TRBJ2-3; possible D gene TRBD2, 5 bases. CDR3 loop: CASSEGLAGTDTQYF. CDR3 coding DNA: TGTGCCAGCAGTGAAGGGCTAGCTGGCACAGATACGCAGTATTTT.